The present TCR beta chain was sequenced within a study of beta chain features in type 1 diabetes. At the level of the study: Cell yields, gender and age were comparable in patients and healthy donors.

This clone was found a few times. Antigen: not known. Study conclusions and caveats: Researchers report that Type 1 diabetes patients had moderately but significantly shorter TCRB CDR3s across all four CD4+ subsets. It was possible that PCR favored shorter templates, equally so in patients and controls.

Sequenced material consisted of expressed TCRB transcripts (all of the isolated RNA was reverse transcribed). An average of approximately 3.6 million reads was obtained for naive, central memory and regulatory T cell samples. The protocol was immunoSEQ multiplex PCR, while the TCRdb copy is restricted to in-frame clones and leaves out a portion. Of 500,000 to 700,000 clones listed, 15% to 17% are singletons. The CDR3 spans 20 residues. V dropped 4 bases and J dropped 3; count of bases not matched to a gene: 15. This sequence was found in a man aged 18 to 29 in good health. Sequencing was done on a sample of naive CD4+ T cells from blood. The chain uses TRBV23-1 and TRBJ2-2, with TRBD2 identical over 12 bases. TRBV23-1 is an ORF for which the function is uncertain. The DNA of the CDR3 is TGCGCCAGCAGTCTTAAAGGGACTAGCGGGTTAGGCTTCTACACCGGGGAGCTGTTTTTT. Protein product: CASSLKGTSGLGFYTGELFF.